This T cell receptor (beta chain) was documented in a study of CD8+ T cells in alopecia areata. Study findings and constraints: Lesional scalp, especially alopecia totalis/universalis, showed higher clonality than normal scalp. Mice gave a clearer picture of TCR sharing than patients did, possibly for HLA-related reasons. Scalp sequencing also captures normal skin's resident alphabeta T cells.

The sequencing template was cDNA reverse transcribed from extracted RNA. The data were produced by immunoSEQ multiplex PCR, yet TCRdb's version contains in-frame clones alone and is incomplete. The table shows 130,000 to 150,000 clones, with about three fifths occurring only once. T lymphocytes (CD4+ and CD8+) were sorted from PBMCs. Concerning this clone: The antigen remains undetermined.

The CDR3 extends over 14 amino acids. The germline V gene encodes CDR1 MNHEY and CDR2 SMNVEV (reference sequence). The V segment lost 4 bases and the J segment 5 bases; nucleotides outside the gene matches: 5. Sequenced input: CD8+ T cells sorted from blood. The rearrangement joins TRBV27 to TRBJ2-1; 7 bases fit TRBD2. This sequence was found in a human donor in good health. CDR3 sequence: CASSWAGANNEQFF. The CDR3 DNA is TGTGCCAGCAGTTGGGCGGGAGCAAACAATGAGCAGTTCTTC.